Listed here are 21 T cell receptor beta chains from one sample, sequenced in a study of shared clonotypes between healthy human individuals. Sequenced by immunoSEQ multiplex PCR; TCRdb stores in-frame clones only, minus some. The table lists some 470,000 clones, around 78% of them singletons. Sequenced material: PBMCs. Every receptor here comes from a woman in her forties in good health. Some clones in this sample may be carry-over from other donors' samples.

This clone was observed a handful of times. The chain has TRBV7-3 and TRBJ2-3, with 13 positions matching TRBD2. Germline loops: CDR1 SGHTA, CDR2 FQGTGA. Germline trimming cut 5 bases from V and 5 bases from J; bases unmatched to any gene: 10. The CDR3 runs to 17 residues. The CDR3 protein is CASSPQGLAGVKDTQYF. The DNA of the CDR3 is TGTGCCAGCAGCCCACAAGGACTAGCGGGAGTAAAAGATACGCAGTATTTT.

This clone has a single count. The chain is built from TRBV18 and TRBJ2-7; D unclear. V dropped 0 bases and J dropped 0 bases, with 9 bases sitting between them. The CDR3 consists of 15 residues. The germline V gene has CDR1 KGHSH and CDR2 LQKENI. CDR3 DNA: TGTGCCAGCTCACCACCGGGATATAGCTCCTACGAGCAGTACTTC. As protein: CASSPPGYSSYEQYF.

The chain joins TRBV30 to TRBJ2-6; tentative D call: TRBD2 (5 bases). In germline, CDR1 is GTSNPN, CDR2 SVGIG (reference sequence). This CDR3 is 14 amino acids long. The V gene lost 1 base and the J gene lost 4 bases, with 8 bases spanning the gap. CDR3 region: CAWSEGVGANVLTF. Written as DNA, the CDR3 is TGTGCCTGGAGTGAGGGAGTCGGGGCCAACGTCCTGACTTTC.

About this clone: The sample carries other DNA sequences with the same CDR3. V is TRBV5-6 and J is TRBJ2-7; 7 nucleotides align to TRBD2. Germline V lookup: CDR1 SGHDT, CDR2 YYEEEE. Trimming cost V 0 bases and J 2 bases; bases outside gene matches: 8. This CDR3 contains 16 residues. CDR3 loop: CASSLARPSGTYEQYF. CDR3 coding DNA: TGTGCCAGCAGCTTGGCCAGGCCTAGCGGAACCTACGAGCAGTACTTC.

As for this clone: Sequence at one end of the junction differs from germline and may be a read error. J is TRBJ2-1 and V is TRBV7-7; TRBD2 agrees at 9 bases. The length of the CDR3 is 16 residues. Germline V gives CDR1 SSHAT, CDR2 FNYEAQ (reference sequence). The CDR3 protein is CASSLGLAGNYNEQFF. Here the CDR3 DNA reads TGTGCTAGCAGCTTAGGCCTAGCGGGAAACTACAATGAGCAGTTCTTC.

V gene TRBV5-1 combines with J gene TRBJ1-4; 7 bases are a match to TRBD1. The V gene end was trimmed by 4 bases and the J gene end by 8 bases; junction bases not matched to a gene: 8. The CDR3 has 14 amino acids. Germline V gene lookup returns CDR1 SGHRS and CDR2 YFSETQ. In nucleotides, the CDR3 is TGCGCCAGCAGCCTAGGACAGGTTGCCGAAAAACTGTTTTTT. Encoded protein: CASSLGQVAEKLFF.

The count of this clone is one. The chain has TRBV11-2 and TRBJ2-7; 7 positions match TRBD2. Germline V gene lookup returns CDR1 SGHAT and CDR2 FQNNGV. Losses at the gene ends were 5 bases for V and 1 base for J; bases not matched to a gene: 11. CDR3 length equals 16 residues. Written as DNA, the CDR3 is TGTGCCAGCAGCCTATGGGGGGGTTATGGGTCCTACGAGCAGTACTTC. Translation: CASSLWGGYGSYEQYF.

Of note for this clone: A read error may account for a junction end that differs from germline. This rearrangement joins TRBV27 to TRBJ2-6; the match to TRBD2 covers 16 bases. Germline CDR1 and CDR2: MNHEY and SMNVEV (reference sequence). The CDR3 covers 20 residues. In DNA, the CDR3 is TGTGCCAGCAGCTTATGGGGGACTAGCGGGAGGGCCTCTGGGGCCAACGTCCTGACTTTC. Protein product: CASSLWGTSGRASGANVLTF.

This sequence joins TRBV6-1 and TRBJ1-5; D is unclear. Per the germline V gene, CDR1 is MNHNS and CDR2 is SASEGT. Trimming cost V 6 bases and J 3 bases, with 9 bases left between them. The CDR3 has 13 residues. CDR3 region: CASRLQINQPQHF. The CDR3 DNA reads as TGTGCCAGCAGATTACAGATCAATCAGCCCCAGCATTTT.

This chain uses TRBV6-1 with TRBJ2-7, with 10 bases matching TRBD1. CDR3 length equals 15 residues. The germline gives CDR1 MNHNS, CDR2 SASEGT. After removal of 10 bases from V and 5 bases from J, the junction contained 14 bases not matched to a gene. The chain's CDR3 is CAIRATPGQGHEQYF. The CDR3 DNA is TGTGCCATCAGGGCGACACCGGGACAGGGGCACGAGCAGTACTTC.

The chain's CDR3 is CASSFSLAGADTQYF. The CDR3 DNA is TGTGCCAGCAGCTTCTCTCTAGCGGGAGCAGATACGCAGTATTTT. The chain employs TRBV5-4 and TRBJ2-3, with TRBD2 matching 10 bases. Trimming took 2 bases from V and 4 from J; bases not matched to a gene: 4. The CDR3 spans 15 residues. CDR1 is SGHNT, CDR2 YYREEE, per germline (reference sequence).

This clone is a singleton in its sample. Germline is not matched at one junction end, which may reflect a read error. This chain uses TRBV5-4 with TRBJ2-5; possibly TRBD2 for D (5 bases). The CDR3 has 15 amino acids. The germline CDR1 and CDR2 sequences are SGHNT and YYREEE (reference sequence). The CDR3 DNA follows: TGTGCCACCAGCCTCAAGAGGGAAGGAGGAGAGACCCAGTACTTC. Its protein is CATSLKREGGETQYF.

The J gene is TRBJ1-4, the V gene TRBV5-8; 9 nucleotides line up with TRBD1. The germline V gene encodes CDR1 SGHTS and CDR2 YDEGEE. There are 18 residues in the CDR3. Trimming removed 0 bases from V and 7 bases from J; junction bases left unmatched: 13. The CDR3 sequence: CASSLGDPTGGGFEKLFF. In DNA form, the CDR3 reads TGTGCCAGCAGCTTGGGGGACCCCACAGGGGGCGGCTTTGAAAAACTGTTTTTT.

In this sample, this clone turned up many times. The V and J genes are TRBV29-1 and TRBJ2-7, with TRBD1 matching over 7 bases. The CDR3 sequence is 13 residues long. Germline CDR1 is SQVTM and CDR2 is ANQGSEA. Unmatched junction bases numbered 9, after V lost 7 bases and J lost 3 bases. The DNA for the CDR3 is TGCAGCGCATCCGGGACAGAGCGCTACGAGCAGTACTTC. It codes for CSASGTERYEQYF.

This rearrangement joins TRBV4-2 to TRBJ1-4; 7 bases map to TRBD1. Germline lookup yields CDR1 LGHNA and CDR2 YNFKEQ. With 6 bases clipped from V and 7 bases from J, the junction kept 11 bases outside the gene matches. CDR3 length: 15 amino acids. Here the CDR3 DNA reads TGTGCCAGCAGAACCACCAAGGGGGACAGTGAAAAACTGTTTTTT. Translating gives CASRTTKGDSEKLFF.

J is TRBJ1-3 and V is TRBV2; D remains ambiguous. The CDR3 has 12 amino acids. Germline V gene sequence: CDR1 SNHLY, CDR2 FYNNEI. The germline V and J ends were trimmed by 4 bases and 8 bases, with 9 bases remaining between them. CDR3 amino acids: CASSGRADTIYF. CDR3 in DNA: TGTGCCAGCAGTGGTAGGGCGGACACCATATATTTT. Drawing the rest from reference TRBV2 and TRBJ1-3, the complete variable domain is EPEVTQTPSHQVTQMGQEVILRCVPISNHLYFYWYRQILGQKVEFLVSFYNNEISEKSEIFDDQFSVERPDGSNFTLKIRSTKLEDSAMYFCASSGRADTIYFGEGSWLTVV.

This clone turned up a few times. J is TRBJ1-2 and V is TRBV5-8; D is uncertain. V lost 0 bases and J 2 bases, leaving 8 bases between the germline ends. The CDR3 loop spans 14 amino acids. Germline loops: CDR1 SGHTS, CDR2 YDEGEE. The CDR3 loop is CASSLVVKNYGYTF. The CDR3 DNA reads as TGTGCCAGCAGCTTGGTGGTCAAAAACTATGGCTACACCTTC. The variable domain in full, completed from reference TRBV5-8 and TRBJ1-2, reads EAGVTQSPTHLIKTRGQQATLRCSPISGHTSVYWYQQALGLGLQFLLWYDEGEERNRGNFPPRFSGRQFPNYSSELNVNALELEDSALYLCASSLVVKNYGYTFGSGTRLTVV.

V gene TRBV6-1 combines with J gene TRBJ1-2; no reliable D call. This CDR3 has 14 amino acids. Germline lookup yields CDR1 MNHNS and CDR2 SASEGT. The V end was cut by 6 bases, the J end by 5 bases, with 16 bases between. The CDR3 loop is CASRDIEDVYGYTF. As DNA, the CDR3 is TGTGCCAGCAGAGACATAGAGGACGTATATGGCTACACCTTC.

V and J are TRBV11-2 and TRBJ1-2; 8 bases map to TRBD1. Germline V gives CDR1 SGHAT, CDR2 FQNNGV. V lost 1 base to trimming and J lost 8 bases; unmatched junction nucleotides: 9. This CDR3 comprises 15 residues. The CDR3 here is CASSLGGDRNGGYTF. DNA for the CDR3: TGTGCCAGCAGCTTAGGAGGGGACAGGAACGGGGGCTACACCTTC.

The CDR3, as DNA: TGTGCCAGCAGCGATAGATGGGCCGTTGAAGCTTTCTTT. It codes for CASSDRWAVEAFF. J is TRBJ1-1 and V is TRBV11-2; D unclear. V lost 5 bases and J 7 bases, leaving 14 bases between the germline ends. The CDR3 is 13 residues long. The V gene's germline CDR1 is SGHAT and CDR2 FQNNGV.

This rearrangement joins TRBV6-5 to TRBJ2-7, with 7 nucleotides matching TRBD1. The CDR3 totals 15 residues. Germline loops: CDR1 MNHEY, CDR2 SVGAGI. The J segment lost 2 bases and the V segment lost 5 bases, leaving 9 bases of the junction unmatched. The CDR3 sequence: CASSPSTGIPYEQYF. The CDR3 DNA reads as TGTGCCAGCAGTCCTTCGACAGGGATACCCTACGAGCAGTACTTC.